One sample yielded the 7 T cell receptor beta chains listed below, sequenced in a study of T cell repertoires in aging, cancer and after chemotherapy. A mixed TRB-A/B primer pool amplified rearranged TRB by multiplex touch-down PCR. MiXCR, applied by TCRdb to the multiplex PCR reads, yields one record per CDR3 protein. Of fewer than 7,000 distinct CDR3 sequences listed, roughly a third were seen once; the top ten hold about 30%. Peripheral blood genomic DNA, not sorted cells or RNA, was the template. Sequenced input: blood. These receptors came from a human donor with a blood cancer.

By share, this clonotype counts as medium-sized. The chain joins TRBV11-3 to TRBJ2-3; 16 bases align to TRBD2. V shed 5 bases, J shed 3 bases, and the junction held 5 bases outside the gene matches. Looked up from germline, CDR1 is SGHNT and CDR2 is YENEEA. CDR3 length equals 17 residues. CDR3 bases: TGTGCCAGCAGCACCGGGACTAGCGGGGGGGAGACAGATACGCAGTATTTT. This encodes CASSTGTSGGETDTQYF.

To note about this clonotype: The final CDR3 position lacks the conserved phenylalanine or tryptophan, pointing to a likely read error. The genes are TRBV30 and TRBJ2-2; unclear D gene. Trimming took 1 base from V and 1 from J, leaving 4 bases between them. CDR1 is GTSNPN and CDR2 is SVGIG in the germline V gene (reference sequence). This CDR3 has 13 amino acids. The CDR3 coding sequence is TGTGCCTGGAGTGAACAGAACACCGGGGAGCTGTTTTAT. It codes for CAWSEQNTGELFY.

The CDR3 sequence is CAWSEPRNTIYF. The CDR3 nucleotides read TGTGCCTGGAGTGAGCCCCGAAACACCATATATTTT. This chain uses TRBV30 with TRBJ1-3; D ambiguous. The germline gives CDR1 GTSNPN, CDR2 SVGIG (reference sequence). This CDR3 is built from 12 residues. V lost 1 base and J 5 bases, leaving 6 bases between the germline ends.

The rearrangement links TRBV11-3 to TRBJ2-1, with a possible D match to TRBD1 (6 bases). Germline CDR1 reads SGHNT; CDR2 reads YENEEA. This CDR3 contains 13 residues. The V end lost 3 bases, the J end lost 10 bases, and 13 bases lay between the germline ends. CDR3 nucleotide sequence: TGTGCCAGCAGCTTCGGCTTTAGGGGGGAGCAGTTCTTC. Encoded protein: CASSFGFRGEQFF. Full variable domain (missing parts from reference TRBV11-3 and TRBJ2-1): EAGVVQSPRYKIIEKKQPVAFWCNPISGHNTLYWYLQNLGQGPELLIRYENEEAVDDSQLPKDRFSAERLKGVDSTLKIQPAELGDSAVYLCASSFGFRGEQFFGPGTRLTVL.

The V and J genes are TRBV6-5 and TRBJ2-7, with TRBD1 matching over 7 bases. V gave up 8 bases and J gave up 3 bases; unmatched junction bases: 4. The CDR3 has 12 residues. CDR1 and CDR2 from the germline V gene are MNHEY and SVGAGI. This CDR3 reads CASGDSYYEQYF. The CDR3 nucleotides are TGTGCCAGCGGGGACAGCTACTACGAGCAGTACTTC.

The J gene is TRBJ1-5, the V gene TRBV10-3, with D maybe TRBD1 (6 bases). CDR1 is ENHRY and CDR2 is SYGVKD in the germline V gene. The CDR3 length is 14 residues. V was pared by 0 bases and J by 7 bases, with 10 bases between. The CDR3: CAISESLTGQPQHF. In DNA, the CDR3 is TGTGCCATCAGTGAGTCCCTGACAGGACAGCCCCAGCATTTT.

The rearrangement joins TRBV6-2 or TRBV6-3 to TRBJ1-1; D remains unclear. Trimming pared 2 bases from V and 8 bases from J, leaving 9 bases between. Germline-derived CDR1 and CDR2 are MNHEY and SVGEGT. There are 12 residues in the CDR3. The CDR3 is CASSYLTEEAFF. In nucleotides, the CDR3 is TGTGCCAGCAGTTACCTAACCGAGGAAGCTTTCTTT.